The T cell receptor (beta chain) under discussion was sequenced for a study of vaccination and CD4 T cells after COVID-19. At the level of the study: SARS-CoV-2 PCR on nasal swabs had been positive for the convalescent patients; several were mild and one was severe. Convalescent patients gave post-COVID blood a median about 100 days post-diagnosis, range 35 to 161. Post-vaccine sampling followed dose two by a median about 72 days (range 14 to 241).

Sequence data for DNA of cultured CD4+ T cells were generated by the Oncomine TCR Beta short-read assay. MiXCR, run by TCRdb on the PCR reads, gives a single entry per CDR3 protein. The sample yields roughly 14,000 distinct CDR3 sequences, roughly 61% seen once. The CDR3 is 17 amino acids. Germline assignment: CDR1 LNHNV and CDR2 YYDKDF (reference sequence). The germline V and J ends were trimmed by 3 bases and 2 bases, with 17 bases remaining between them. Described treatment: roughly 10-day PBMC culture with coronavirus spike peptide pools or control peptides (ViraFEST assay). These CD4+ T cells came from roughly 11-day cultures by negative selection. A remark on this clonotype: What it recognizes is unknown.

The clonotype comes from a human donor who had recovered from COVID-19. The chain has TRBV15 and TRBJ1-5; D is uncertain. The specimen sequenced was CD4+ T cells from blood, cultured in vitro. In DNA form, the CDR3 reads TGTGCCACCAGCAGGGGTAACCGGGGAGAGGGCAATCAGCCCCAGCATTTT. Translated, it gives CATSRGNRGEGNQPQHF.